This T cell receptor beta chain is from a study of blood T cell repertoires in COVID-19. Study-level information: Donors in the United States, Italy and Spain gave samples during acute or convalescent COVID-19. PBMCs, B-cell-depleted T cells, or T cells were the source of the cDNA or gDNA that made up the material.

Original analysis: Estimation of nucleated cell counts was performed using reference gene primer amplification. The assay was immunoSEQ multiplex PCR, and TCRdb's table has in-frame clones only and misses some. The V and J calls and clone size were taken over from that table, and D and trimming were inferred from the DNA. The sample has more than 85,000 clones, approximately 88% seen once. Sequenced input: peripheral blood. This TCR came from a woman aged 60-75 years with acute or convalescent COVID-19.

The DNA of the CDR3 is TGTGCCAGCAGTTTTTCAGGGGGCGCGTGGGGGTTGATTTCTGGGGCCAACGTCCTGACTTTC. Amino acids: CASSFSGGAWGLISGANVLTF. This chain joins TRBV27 and TRBJ2-6, with TRBD1 identical over 8 bases. With V trimmed by 3 bases and J by 1 base, 17 bases remained unmatched. The CDR3 has 21 amino acids. Germline V gene data show CDR1 as MNHEY and CDR2 as SMNVEV (reference sequence).